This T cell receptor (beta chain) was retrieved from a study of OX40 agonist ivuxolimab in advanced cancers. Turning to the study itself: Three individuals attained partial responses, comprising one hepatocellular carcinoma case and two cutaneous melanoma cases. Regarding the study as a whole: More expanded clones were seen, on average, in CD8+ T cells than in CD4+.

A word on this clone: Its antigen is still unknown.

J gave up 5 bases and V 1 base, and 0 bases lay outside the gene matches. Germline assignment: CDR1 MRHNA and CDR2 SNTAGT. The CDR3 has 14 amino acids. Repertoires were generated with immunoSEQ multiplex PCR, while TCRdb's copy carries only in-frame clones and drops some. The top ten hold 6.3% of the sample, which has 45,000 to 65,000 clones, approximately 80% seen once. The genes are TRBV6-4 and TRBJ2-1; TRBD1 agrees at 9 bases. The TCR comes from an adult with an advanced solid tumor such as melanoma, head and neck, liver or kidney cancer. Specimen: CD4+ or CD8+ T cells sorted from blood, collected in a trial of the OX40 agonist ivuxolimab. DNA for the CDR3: TGTGCCAGCAGTGACTGGGACAGGGACAATGAGCAGTTCTTC. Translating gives CASSDWDRDNEQFF.